These 5 T cell receptor beta chains were sequenced from one sample in a study of blood T cell repertoires in COVID-19. TCRdb keeps only in-frame clones here, not all; method: immunoSEQ multiplex PCR. The sample consists of over 110,000 clones, over 70% of them appearing once. Sequenced: peripheral blood. Every receptor here comes from a woman aged 55-69 years with acute or convalescent COVID-19.

This clone appeared once. The CDR3 coding sequence is TGCGCCAGCAAATGGACGGGAGAGCTCGAGCAGTACTTC. Protein product: CASKWTGELEQYF. The chain carries TRBV10-2 and TRBJ2-7; TRBD2 is a possible D gene (6 bases). This CDR3 contains 13 residues. The germline V gene encodes CDR1 WSHSY and CDR2 SAAADI. Trimming pared 7 bases from V and 6 bases from J, leaving 16 bases between.

CDR3 DNA: TGTGCCAGTAGTCTCCGACTAAACACTGAAGCTTTCTTT. Translation gives CASSLRLNTEAFF. V gene TRBV19 combines with J gene TRBJ1-1; D unclear. The germline CDR1 and CDR2 sequences are LNHDA and SQIVND (reference sequence). The CDR3 runs to 13 residues. The V and J ends lost 5 bases and 2 bases respectively, with 9 bases between them.

The gene calls are TRBV5-1 and TRBJ2-1; 12 bases line up with TRBD2. Germline trimming cut 2 bases from V and 6 bases from J; bases unmatched to any gene: 15. Germline V gene data show CDR1 as SGHRS and CDR2 as YFSETQ. CDR3 length: 19 amino acids. The CDR3 DNA reads as TGCGCCAGCAGCTTAGTCCGCAGGCCTAGCGGGAGGGCCGGCAATGAGCAGTTCTTC. Translated, it gives CASSLVRRPSGRAGNEQFF.

The rearrangement links TRBV14 to TRBJ2-1, with 7 bases that match TRBD2. The J segment lost 10 bases and the V segment lost 1 base, leaving 7 bases of the junction unmatched. The CDR3 is made up of 14 amino acids. Germline CDR1 is SGHDN and CDR2 is FVKESK. For the CDR3, the DNA is TGTGCCAGCAGCCAAGCAAGTGCTAGCGGCGAGCAGTTCTTC. It encodes CASSQASASGEQFF. Using reference TRBV14 and TRBJ2-1 for the parts outside the CDR3, the full variable domain is EAGVTQFPSHSVIEKGQTVTLRCDPISGHDNLYWYRRVMGKEIKFLLHFVKESKQDESGMPNNRFLAERTGGTYSTLKVQPAELEDSGVYFCASSQASASGEQFFGPGTRLTVL.

This clone was observed a few times. The V call is TRBV6-6, the J call TRBJ2-7, with TRBD1 matching over 9 bases. The germline V gene encodes CDR1 MNHNY and CDR2 SVGAGI (reference sequence). V dropped 6 bases and J dropped 3; count of bases not matched to a gene: 6. The length of the CDR3 is 14 residues. The CDR3 sequence: CASRIGQGSYEQYF. CDR3 DNA sequence: TGTGCCAGCAGGATTGGACAGGGGAGCTACGAGCAGTACTTC.